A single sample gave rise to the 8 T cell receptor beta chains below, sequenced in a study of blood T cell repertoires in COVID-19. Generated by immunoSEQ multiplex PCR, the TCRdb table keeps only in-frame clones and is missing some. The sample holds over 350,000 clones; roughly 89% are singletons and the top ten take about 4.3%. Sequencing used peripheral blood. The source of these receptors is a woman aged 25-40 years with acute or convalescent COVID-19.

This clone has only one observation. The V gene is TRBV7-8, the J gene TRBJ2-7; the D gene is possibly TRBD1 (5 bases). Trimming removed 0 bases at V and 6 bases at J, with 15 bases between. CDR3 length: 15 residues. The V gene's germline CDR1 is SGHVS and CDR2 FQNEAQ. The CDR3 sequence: CASSLARVNFREQYF. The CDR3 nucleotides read TGTGCCAGCAGCTTAGCCAGGGTTAATTTTCGCGAGCAGTACTTC.

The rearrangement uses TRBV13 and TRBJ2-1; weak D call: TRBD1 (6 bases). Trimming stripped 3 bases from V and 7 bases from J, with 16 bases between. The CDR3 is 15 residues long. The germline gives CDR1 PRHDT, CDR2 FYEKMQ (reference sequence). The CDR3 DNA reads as TGTGCCAGCAGCTTGGCGCAGGGGTTAGTGAATGAGCAGTTCTTC. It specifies CASSLAQGLVNEQFF.

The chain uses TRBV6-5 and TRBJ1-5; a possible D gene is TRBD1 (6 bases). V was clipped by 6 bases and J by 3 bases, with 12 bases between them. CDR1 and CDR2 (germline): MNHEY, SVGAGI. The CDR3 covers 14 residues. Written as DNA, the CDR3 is TGTGCCAGCAGAGCGACAGGCCCCAATCAGCCCCAGCATTTT. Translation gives CASRATGPNQPQHF.

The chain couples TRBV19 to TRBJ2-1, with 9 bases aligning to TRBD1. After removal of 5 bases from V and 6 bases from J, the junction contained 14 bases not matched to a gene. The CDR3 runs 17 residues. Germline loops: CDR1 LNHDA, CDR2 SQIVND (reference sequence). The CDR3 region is CASSSLFRDRDGNEQFF. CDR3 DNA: TGTGCCAGTAGTTCCCTTTTTAGGGACAGGGATGGCAATGAGCAGTTCTTC.

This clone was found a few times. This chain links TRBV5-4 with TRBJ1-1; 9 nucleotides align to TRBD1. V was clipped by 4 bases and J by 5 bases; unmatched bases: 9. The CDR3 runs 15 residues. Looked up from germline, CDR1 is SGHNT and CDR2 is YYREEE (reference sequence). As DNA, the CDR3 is TGTGCCAGCAGCCCCCCGGGACAGGGTGGGACTGAAGCTTTCTTT. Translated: CASSPPGQGGTEAFF.

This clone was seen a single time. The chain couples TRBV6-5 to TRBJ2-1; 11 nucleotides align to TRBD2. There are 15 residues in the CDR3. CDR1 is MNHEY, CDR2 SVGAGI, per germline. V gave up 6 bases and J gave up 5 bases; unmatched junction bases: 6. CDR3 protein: CASSTTSGGNNEQFF. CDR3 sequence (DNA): TGTGCCAGCAGCACTACTAGCGGGGGTAACAATGAGCAGTTCTTC.

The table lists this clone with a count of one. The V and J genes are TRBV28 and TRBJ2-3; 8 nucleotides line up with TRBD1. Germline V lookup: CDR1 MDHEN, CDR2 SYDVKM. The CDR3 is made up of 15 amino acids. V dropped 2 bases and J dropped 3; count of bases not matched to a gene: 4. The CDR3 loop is CASSLDRGDTDTQYF. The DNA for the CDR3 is TGTGCCAGCAGTTTAGACAGGGGTGATACAGATACGCAGTATTTT. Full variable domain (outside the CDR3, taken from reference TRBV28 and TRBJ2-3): DVKVTQSSRYLVKRTGEKVFLECVQDMDHENMFWYRQDPGLGLRLIYFSYDVKMKEKGDIPEGYSVSREKKERFSLILESASTNQTSMYLCASSLDRGDTDTQYFGPGTRLTVL.

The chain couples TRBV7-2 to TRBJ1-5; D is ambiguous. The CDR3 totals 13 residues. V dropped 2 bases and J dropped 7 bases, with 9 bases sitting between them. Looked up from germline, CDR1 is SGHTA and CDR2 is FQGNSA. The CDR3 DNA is TGTGCCAGCAGCTTATCTTGGGCCCAGCCCCAGCATTTT. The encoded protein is CASSLSWAQPQHF.